This TCR beta chain was observed in a study of cytomegalovirus exposure and HLA in healthy donors. Study-wide results and limits: Cytomegalovirus-associated status was assigned to about 160 TCR beta chains. First-cohort TCR clusters were later found to tend to co-occur in the roughly 130 validation repertoires.

Clones were read by immunoSEQ multiplex PCR, and TCRdb kept only the in-frame ones, dropping some. The data show 250,000 to 400,000 clones, 88% seen once. CDR1 is SGHNT, CDR2 YYREEE, per germline (reference sequence). V was trimmed by 2 bases and J by 4 bases, leaving 9 bases between them. The CDR3 is made up of 13 amino acids. On this clone: The target antigen is unknown.

The sample was PBMCs. The genes are TRBV5-4 and TRBJ1-2; perhaps TRBD1 as D (6 bases). The sequence derives from a man aged 30 to 45 in good health and CMV-seronegative. The CDR3 bases are TGTGCCAGCAGCTTTACAGGGAGCTATGGCTACACCTTC. Residues: CASSFTGSYGYTF.